One sample yielded the 29 T cell receptor beta chains listed below, sequenced in a study of OX40 agonist ivuxolimab in advanced cancers. Receptor amplification or capture employed the immunoSEQ multiplex PCR assay. TCRdb took over this immuneACCESS table, retaining in-frame rearrangements with V and J assigned. Such tables are incomplete; in checked studies, under half of the missing clones stem from an unresolved V gene, and the remainder is unexplained. The sample yields about 5,100 clones; roughly two thirds were counted once. Of the sample, around 69% is held by the ten largest clones. The input for sequencing was CD4+ or CD8+ T cells sorted from blood, taken in a trial of the OX40 agonist ivuxolimab. Receptors originate from an adult with an advanced solid tumor such as melanoma, head and neck, liver or kidney cancer.

The V and J genes are TRBV6-1 and TRBJ2-7; perhaps TRBD2 as D (6 bases). The germline V gene encodes CDR1 MNHNS and CDR2 SASEGT. V was shortened by 6 bases and J by 0 bases, with 15 bases between the two germline ends. The CDR3 contains 15 residues. The CDR3 sequence is CASSDGTGGSYEQYF. CDR3 nucleotides: TGTGCCAGCAGCGACGGGACTGGAGGCTCCTACGAGCAGTACTTC.

The V gene is TRBV28, the J gene TRBJ2-3; 8 bases match TRBD1. The CDR3 sequence is 17 residues long. V trimming: 5 bases; J trimming: 0 bases; junction bases outside the gene matches: 10. CDR1 is MDHEN, CDR2 SYDVKM, per germline. This CDR3 reads CASSINQGALSTDTQYF. CDR3 DNA: TGTGCCAGCAGTATAAATCAGGGGGCGCTTAGCACAGATACGCAGTATTTT.

This chain links TRBV6-1 with TRBJ1-5, with D hard to call. This CDR3 comprises 13 residues. V was cut by 0 bases and J by 3 bases, with 3 bases left in between. Per germline, CDR1 MNHNS and CDR2 SASEGT. The CDR3 DNA reads TGTGCCAGCAGTGAAGCCCCCAATCAGCCCCAGCATTTT. Translating it yields CASSEAPNQPQHF.

On this clone: Different DNA sequences within this sample yield the same CDR3. The gene calls are TRBV7-3 and TRBJ1-1; 7 bases match TRBD1. Per the germline V gene, CDR1 is SGHTA and CDR2 is FQGTGA. This CDR3 spans 15 amino acids. J was trimmed by 2 bases and V by 0 bases; bases with no gene match: 3. The CDR3 nucleotides are TGTGCCAGCAGCTTAACAGGGGGCTTAAACACTGAAGCTTTCTTT. The encoded protein is CASSLTGGLNTEAFF.

For this clone: Germline is not matched at one junction end, which may reflect a read error. The gene calls are TRBV5-5 and TRBJ1-2; 8 bases are a match to TRBD1. CDR3 length: 17 residues. Germline V gene sequence: CDR1 SGHKS, CDR2 YYEKEE (reference sequence). Written as DNA, the CDR3 is TGCGCCAGCAGCCAAGATTCTTCAGGGGGCTATACCTATGGCTACACCTTC. The encoded protein is CASSQDSSGGYTYGYTF.

V is TRBV4-1 and J is TRBJ2-7, with a possible D match to TRBD2 (6 bases). V lost 0 bases, J lost 3 bases, and 15 bases lay in between. CDR1 MGHRA and CDR2 YSYEKL come from the germline V gene. The CDR3 totals 16 residues. CDR3 region: CASSQEGTGVGYEQYF. The CDR3 DNA is TGCGCCAGCAGCCAAGAGGGGACGGGGGTTGGCTACGAGCAGTACTTC.

This chain connects TRBV6-4 to TRBJ2-7, with D possibly TRBD1 on 6 matching bases. CDR3 length: 12 amino acids. Germline V gene sequence: CDR1 MRHNA, CDR2 SNTAGT. V was shortened by 6 bases and J by 0 bases, with 6 bases between the two germline ends. CDR3 sequence: CASRDSSYEQYF. Here the CDR3 DNA reads TGTGCCAGCAGGGACAGCTCCTACGAGCAGTACTTC.

The chain carries TRBV6-6 and TRBJ1-1; possible D gene TRBD1, 6 bases. V shed 1 base and J shed 4 bases, with 10 bases lying between them. This CDR3 contains 14 residues. The germline CDR1 and CDR2 sequences are MNHNY and SVGAGI (reference sequence). CDR3 loop: CASSYYQGTTEAFF. The CDR3 DNA reads as TGTGCCAGCAGTTACTATCAGGGGACCACTGAAGCTTTCTTT.

This clone was recorded only once. The rearrangement uses TRBV7-9 and TRBJ2-3; TRBD1 might be the D (6 bases). The CDR3 length is 15 residues. The V end lost 0 bases, the J end lost 10 bases, and 17 bases lay between the germline ends. In germline, CDR1 is SEHNR, CDR2 FQNEAQ (reference sequence). The CDR3 sequence: CASSLAGTRDTSQYF. CDR3 coding DNA: TGTGCCAGCAGCTTAGCGGGGACCCGGGACACCTCGCAGTATTTT.

This sequence joins TRBV6-4 and TRBJ1-3, with D possibly matching TRBD1 (5 bases). Germline V gene data show CDR1 as MRHNA and CDR2 as SNTAGT. Trimming left V 3 bases short and J 0 bases short, with 15 bases between. This CDR3 has 17 residues. CDR3 sequence: CASSEQGRDSSGNTIYF. CDR3 coding DNA: TGTGCCAGCAGTGAGCAGGGTAGGGACTCCTCTGGAAACACCATATATTTT.

As regards this clone: Without the conserved terminal phenylalanine or tryptophan, this CDR3 likely stems from a read error. Because the CDR3's place on the DNA is in doubt, the DNA is left out and the CDR3 is given as listed by TCRdb. The chain couples TRBV5-3 to TRBJ2-7; TRBD1, the table's D call, lacks a check against the DNA. TRBV5-3 is flagged as an ORF with uncertain function. The CDR3 length equals 10 residues, ends included. CDR3 sequence reads: CARSAHRGLR.

The CDR3 sequence: CASSWGLTGSNEKLFF. CDR3 in DNA: TGTGCCAGCAGCTGGGGACTCACAGGATCAAATGAAAAACTGTTTTTT. The chain links TRBV5-5 to TRBJ1-4, with D possibly matching TRBD1 (5 bases). In germline, CDR1 is SGHKS, CDR2 YYEKEE (reference sequence). V lost 3 bases and J lost 5, with 17 bases in between. CDR3 length equals 16 residues.

The CDR3 DNA follows: TGTGCCAGCAGCAAAGGAAGGCAACAGGGTGTGGGAAACTATGGCTACACCTTC. Protein sequence: CASSKGRQQGVGNYGYTF. The chain links TRBV21-1 to TRBJ1-2; TRBD1, the D gene given by the table, was not confirmed from the DNA. TRBV21-1 is assigned pseudogene status. This CDR3 is built from 18 residues.

This clone was seen more than once but under ten times. Different DNA sequences within this sample yield the same CDR3. The chain uses TRBV27 and TRBJ1-1; weak D call: TRBD1 (6 bases). CDR1 MNHEY and CDR2 SMNVEV come from the germline V gene (reference sequence). With 4 bases removed from V and 8 bases from J, the gap between germline ends came to 14 bases. CDR3 length: 13 residues. This chain's CDR3 is CASSSRQGTEAFF. The CDR3 region has the DNA TGTGCCAGCAGTTCGCGCCAGGGGACGGAAGCTTTCTTT.

The gene calls are TRBV19 and TRBJ2-2, with D perhaps matching TRBD1 (6 bases). Germline assignment: CDR1 LNHDA and CDR2 SQIVND (reference sequence). This CDR3 is 16 amino acids long. DNA of the CDR3: TGTCCTCAGAGGGGGTCACAGGCTTCGAACACCGGGGAGCTGTTTTTT. Its translation: CPQRGSQASNTGELFF.

The chain links TRBV6-1 to TRBJ1-5, with D unresolved. Germline V lookup: CDR1 MNHNS, CDR2 SASEGT. Trimming left V 7 bases short and J 7 bases short, with 8 bases between. CDR3 length: 11 residues. The CDR3 here is CASKREQPQHF. The CDR3 DNA follows: TGTGCCAGCAAAAGGGAACAGCCCCAGCATTTT.

The rearrangement links TRBV4-1 to TRBJ1-1; TRBD1 is a possible D gene (5 bases). Deletions cut 0 bases from V and 8 bases from J, with 19 bases between. The CDR3 has 16 amino acids. The germline gives CDR1 MGHRA, CDR2 YSYEKL. The CDR3 reads CASSQDLWDPFREAFF. The CDR3 bases are TGCGCCAGCAGCCAAGATTTGTGGGACCCGTTTCGAGAAGCTTTCTTT.

This chain links TRBV6-6 with TRBJ2-7; no clear D gene. V was pared by 0 bases and J by 7 bases, with 10 bases between. The CDR3 has 13 residues. In germline, CDR1 is MNHNY, CDR2 SVGAGI (reference sequence). The CDR3 protein is CASSYSRRLEQYF. CDR3 DNA sequence: TGTGCCAGCAGTTACTCTCGACGGCTGGAGCAGTACTTC.

This clone was found once. V gene TRBV28 combines with J gene TRBJ2-1, with TRBD2 matching over 10 bases. CDR1 is MDHEN and CDR2 is SYDVKM in the germline V gene. J gave up 8 bases and V 5 bases, and 6 bases lay outside the gene matches. The CDR3 runs 14 residues. The CDR3 DNA reads as TGTGCCAGCAGTGTCAGCGGGGGGGTAGATGAGCAGTTCTTC. It is translated as CASSVSGGVDEQFF.

The chain carries TRBV5-4 and TRBJ2-7; no definite D call. This CDR3 spans 13 amino acids. The germline V gene has CDR1 SGHNT and CDR2 YYREEE (reference sequence). Trimming pared 4 bases from V and 2 bases from J, leaving 10 bases between. The CDR3 nucleotides read TGTGCCAGCAGCCCAGGACGGACCTACGAGCAGTACTTC. Translation: CASSPGRTYEQYF.

V gene TRBV11-3 combines with J gene TRBJ2-7; tentatively, D is TRBD1 (5 bases). CDR1 and CDR2 (germline): SGHNT, YENEEA. Trimming removed 5 bases from V and 4 bases from J, with 9 bases in between. The CDR3 has 12 residues. The CDR3 region is CASSQDRYEQYF. The CDR3 nucleotides are TGTGCCAGCAGCCAAGACAGATACGAGCAGTACTTC.

The chain joins TRBV19 to TRBJ2-5; maybe TRBD1 (5 bases). Looked up from germline, CDR1 is LNHDA and CDR2 is SQIVND (reference sequence). The CDR3 totals 14 residues. Between the trimmed V and J ends, which lost 3 bases and 11 bases, there was a span of 19 bases. The CDR3 loop is CASSIFGQGKEQYF. The CDR3, as DNA: TGTGCCAGTAGTATTTTCGGGCAGGGTAAGGAGCAGTACTTC.

The chain carries TRBV5-5 and TRBJ2-1; the match to TRBD2 covers 9 bases. Germline assignment: CDR1 SGHKS and CDR2 YYEKEE (reference sequence). V shed 4 bases and J 4 bases; nucleotides not matched to a gene: 9. The CDR3 is 16 amino acids. The CDR3 DNA reads as TGTGCCAGCAGCCATAGCGGGGGAAGGGGTTACAATGAGCAGTTCTTC. It specifies CASSHSGGRGYNEQFF.

This clone appeared once. This chain links TRBV7-3 with TRBJ1-5; a weak D match, TRBD1 (5 bases). Looked up from germline, CDR1 is SGHTA and CDR2 is FQGTGA. V was trimmed by 0 bases and J by 9 bases, leaving 18 bases between them. The CDR3 loop spans 16 amino acids. CDR3 nucleotides: TGTGCCAGCAGCTTAACGTTAGGGCATTTGGGGCCGCCCCAGCATTTT. It encodes CASSLTLGHLGPPQHF.

Comments on this clone: With a far larger clone one base away, a read error is the likely cause. The sample has other DNA sequences that encode this CDR3 too. V is TRBV5-4 and J is TRBJ2-2; maybe TRBD2 (6 bases). V shed 6 bases and J shed 4 bases, with 19 bases lying between them. The CDR3 loop spans 16 amino acids. Looked up from germline, CDR1 is SGHNT and CDR2 is YYREEE (reference sequence). CDR3 sequence: CASKDRHRGSTGELFF. The CDR3 region has the DNA TGTGCCAGCAAGGATCGGCACCGGGGGAGCACCGGGGAGCTGTTTTTT.

This clone was seen a handful of times. This rearrangement joins TRBV7-6 to TRBJ2-5, with D uncertain. The V end lost 1 base, the J end lost 0 bases, and 9 bases lay between the germline ends. Germline V gene sequence: CDR1 SGHVS, CDR2 FNYEAQ. This CDR3 is built from 15 residues. The CDR3 DNA reads as TGTGCCAGCAGCTTAGACGGGTCGGACCAAGAGACCCAGTACTTC. This gives the protein CASSLDGSDQETQYF.

The chain links TRBV4-3 to TRBJ1-2; no reliable D call. Germline V gene data show CDR1 as LGHNA and CDR2 as YSLEER. The CDR3 runs to 15 residues. Trimming removed 0 bases from V and 1 base from J, with 9 bases in between. CDR3 nucleotides: TGCGCCAGCAGCCAAGATCGTGGGCTTAACTATGGCTACACCTTC. It is translated as CASSQDRGLNYGYTF.

The CDR3 DNA follows: TGCGCCAGCAAACTAGCTCCCTCCTACGAGCAGTACTTC. Residues: CASKLAPSYEQYF. This chain links TRBV5-1 with TRBJ2-7; a weak D match, TRBD2 (6 bases). CDR1 and CDR2 (germline): SGHRS, YFSETQ. Trimming stripped 6 bases from V and 0 bases from J, with 10 bases between. The CDR3 runs to 13 residues. Drawing the rest from reference TRBV5-1 and TRBJ2-7, the complete variable domain is KAGVTQTPRYLIKTRGQQVTLSCSPISGHRSVSWYQQTPGQGLQFLFEYFSETQRNKGNFPGRFSGRQFSNSRSEMNVSTLELGDSALYLCASKLAPSYEQYFGPGTRLTVT.

This clone has a handful of counts. The genes are TRBV7-9 and TRBJ1-1, with a tentative D call TRBD1 (6 bases). Germline lookup yields CDR1 SEHNR and CDR2 FQNEAQ (reference sequence). CDR3 length equals 16 residues. The V end was cut by 5 bases, the J end by 1 base, with 17 bases between. The CDR3 here is CASSAPGQLQNTEAFF. DNA of the CDR3: TGTGCCAGCAGCGCTCCCGGACAGCTCCAGAACACTGAAGCTTTCTTT.